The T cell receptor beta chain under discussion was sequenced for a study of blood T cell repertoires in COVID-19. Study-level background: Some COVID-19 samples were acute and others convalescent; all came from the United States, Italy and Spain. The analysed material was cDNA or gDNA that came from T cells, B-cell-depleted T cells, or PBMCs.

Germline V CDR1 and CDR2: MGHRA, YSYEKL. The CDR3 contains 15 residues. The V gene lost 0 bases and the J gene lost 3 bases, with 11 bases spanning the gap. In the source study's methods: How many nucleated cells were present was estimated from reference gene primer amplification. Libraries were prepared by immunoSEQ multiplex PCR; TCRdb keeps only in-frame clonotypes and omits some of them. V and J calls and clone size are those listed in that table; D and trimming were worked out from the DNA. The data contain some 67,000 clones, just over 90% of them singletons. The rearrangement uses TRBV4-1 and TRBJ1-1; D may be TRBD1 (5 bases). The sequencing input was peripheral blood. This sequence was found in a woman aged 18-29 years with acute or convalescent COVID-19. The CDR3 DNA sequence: TGCGCCAGCAGCCAAGATCCCCGGGGGGACACTGAAGCTTTCTTT. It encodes CASSQDPRGDTEAFF.